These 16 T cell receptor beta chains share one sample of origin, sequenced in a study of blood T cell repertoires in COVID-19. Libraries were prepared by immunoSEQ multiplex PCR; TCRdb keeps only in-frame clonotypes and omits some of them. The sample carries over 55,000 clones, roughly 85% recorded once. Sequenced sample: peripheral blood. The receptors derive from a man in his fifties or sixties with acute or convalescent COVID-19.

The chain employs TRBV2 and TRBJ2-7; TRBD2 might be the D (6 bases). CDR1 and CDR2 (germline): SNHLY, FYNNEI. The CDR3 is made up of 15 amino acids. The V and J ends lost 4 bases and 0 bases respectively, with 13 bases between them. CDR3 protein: CASSGRTTNSYEQYV. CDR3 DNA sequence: TGTGCCAGCAGTGGACGGACTACCAACTCCTACGAGCAGTACGTC.

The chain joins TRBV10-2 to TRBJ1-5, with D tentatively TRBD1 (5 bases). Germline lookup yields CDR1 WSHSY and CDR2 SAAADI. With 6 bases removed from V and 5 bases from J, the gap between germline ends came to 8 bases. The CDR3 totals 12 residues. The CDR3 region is CASRDMDQPQHF. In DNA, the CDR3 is TGCGCCAGCAGGGACATGGATCAGCCCCAGCATTTT.

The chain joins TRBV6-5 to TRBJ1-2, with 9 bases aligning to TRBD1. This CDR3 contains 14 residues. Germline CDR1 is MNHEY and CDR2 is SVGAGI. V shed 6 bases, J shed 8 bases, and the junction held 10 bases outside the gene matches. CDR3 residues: CASSPSGQGLGYTF. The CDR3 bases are TGTGCCAGCAGCCCCTCGGGACAGGGCTTAGGCTACACCTTC.

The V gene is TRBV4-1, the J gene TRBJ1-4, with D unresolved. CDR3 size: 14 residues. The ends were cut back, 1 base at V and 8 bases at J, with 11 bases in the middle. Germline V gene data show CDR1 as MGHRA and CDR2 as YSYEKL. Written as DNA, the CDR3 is TGCGCCAGCAGCCAAGGGTATTCCTACGAAAAACTGTTTTTT. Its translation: CASSQGYSYEKLFF.

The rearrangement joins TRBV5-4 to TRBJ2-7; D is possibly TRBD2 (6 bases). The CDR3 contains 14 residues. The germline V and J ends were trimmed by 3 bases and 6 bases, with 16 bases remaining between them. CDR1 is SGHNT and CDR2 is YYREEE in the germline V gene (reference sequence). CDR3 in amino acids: CASSSNGGRGEQYF. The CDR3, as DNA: TGTGCCAGCAGCTCAAACGGGGGACGGGGCGAGCAGTACTTC.

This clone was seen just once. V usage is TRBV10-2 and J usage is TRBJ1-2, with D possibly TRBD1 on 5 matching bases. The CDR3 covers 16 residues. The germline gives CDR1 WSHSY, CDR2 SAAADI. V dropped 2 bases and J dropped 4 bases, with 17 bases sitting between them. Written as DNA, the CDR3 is TGCGCCAGCAGTGAGCCCTCGACAGACTCCCTCTATGGCTACACCTTC. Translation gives CASSEPSTDSLYGYTF.

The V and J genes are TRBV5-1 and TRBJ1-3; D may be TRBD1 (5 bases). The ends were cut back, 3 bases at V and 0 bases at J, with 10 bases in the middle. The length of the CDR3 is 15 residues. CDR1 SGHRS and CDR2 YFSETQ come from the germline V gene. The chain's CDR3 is CASSSTGPSGNTIYF. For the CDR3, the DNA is TGCGCCAGCAGCTCCACAGGACCCTCTGGAAACACCATATATTTT.

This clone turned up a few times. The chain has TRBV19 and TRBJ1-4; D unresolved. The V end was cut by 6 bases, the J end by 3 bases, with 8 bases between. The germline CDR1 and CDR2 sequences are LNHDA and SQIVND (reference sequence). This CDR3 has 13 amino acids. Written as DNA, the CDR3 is TGTGCCAGTAGGGGGAGATCTAATGAAAAACTGTTTTTT. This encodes CASRGRSNEKLFF.

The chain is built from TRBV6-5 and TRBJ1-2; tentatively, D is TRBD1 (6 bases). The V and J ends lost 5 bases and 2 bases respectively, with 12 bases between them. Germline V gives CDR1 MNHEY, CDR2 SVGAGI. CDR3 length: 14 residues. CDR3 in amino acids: CASSPDSQNYGYTF. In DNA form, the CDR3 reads TGTGCCAGCAGTCCGGACAGTCAAAACTATGGCTACACCTTC.

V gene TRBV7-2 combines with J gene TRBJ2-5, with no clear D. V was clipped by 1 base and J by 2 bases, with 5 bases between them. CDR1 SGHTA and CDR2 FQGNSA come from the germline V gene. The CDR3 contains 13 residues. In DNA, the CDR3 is TGTGCCAGCAGCTTAGAACAGCAAGAGACCCAGTACTTC. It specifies CASSLEQQETQYF.

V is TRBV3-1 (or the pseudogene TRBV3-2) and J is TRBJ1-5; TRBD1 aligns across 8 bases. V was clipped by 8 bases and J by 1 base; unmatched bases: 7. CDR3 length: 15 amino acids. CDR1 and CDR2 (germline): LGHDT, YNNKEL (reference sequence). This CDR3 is CASALTGDSNQPQHF. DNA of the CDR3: TGTGCCAGCGCCTTGACAGGGGACAGCAATCAGCCCCAGCATTTT.

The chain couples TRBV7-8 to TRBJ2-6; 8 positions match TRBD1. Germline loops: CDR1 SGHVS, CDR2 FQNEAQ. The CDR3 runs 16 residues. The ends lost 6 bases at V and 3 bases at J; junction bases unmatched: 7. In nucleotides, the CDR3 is TGTGCCAGCAGTCTCCAGGGGGCGGGTGGGGCCAACGTCCTGACTTTC. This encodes CASSLQGAGGANVLTF.

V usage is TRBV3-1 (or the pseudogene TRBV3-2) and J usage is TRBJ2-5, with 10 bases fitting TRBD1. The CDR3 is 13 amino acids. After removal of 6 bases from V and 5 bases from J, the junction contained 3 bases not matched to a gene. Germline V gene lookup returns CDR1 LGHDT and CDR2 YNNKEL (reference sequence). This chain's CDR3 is CASRTGGRETQYF. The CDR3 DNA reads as TGTGCCAGCAGGACAGGGGGCCGGGAGACCCAGTACTTC.

The CDR3 sequence is CASSPTGRSYNEQFF. Written as DNA, the CDR3 is TGTGCCAGCAGCCCGACAGGTCGCTCCTACAATGAGCAGTTCTTC. This chain joins TRBV7-8 and TRBJ2-1, with a possible D match to TRBD1 (6 bases). This CDR3 contains 15 residues. Germline-derived CDR1 and CDR2 are SGHVS and FQNEAQ. Trimming left V 5 bases short and J 0 bases short, with 11 bases between.

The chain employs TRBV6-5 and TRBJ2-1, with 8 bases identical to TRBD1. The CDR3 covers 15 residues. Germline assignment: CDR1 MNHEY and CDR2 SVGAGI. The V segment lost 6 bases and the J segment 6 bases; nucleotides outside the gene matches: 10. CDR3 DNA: TGTGCCAGCAGCTCCGCGACAGGGGAACGCAATGAGCAGTTCTTC. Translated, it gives CASSSATGERNEQFF.

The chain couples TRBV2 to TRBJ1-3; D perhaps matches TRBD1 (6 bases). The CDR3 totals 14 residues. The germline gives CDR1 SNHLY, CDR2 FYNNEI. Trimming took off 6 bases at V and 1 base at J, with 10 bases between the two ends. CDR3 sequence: CASRDRTSGNTIYF. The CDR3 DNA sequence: TGTGCCAGCAGAGACAGGACATCTGGAAACACCATATATTTT. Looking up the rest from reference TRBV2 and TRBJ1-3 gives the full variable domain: EPEVTQTPSHQVTQMGQEVILRCVPISNHLYFYWYRQILGQKVEFLVSFYNNEISEKSEIFDDQFSVERPDGSNFTLKIRSTKLEDSAMYFCASRDRTSGNTIYFGEGSWLTVV.